Shown below are 7 T cell receptor beta chains from a single sample sequenced in a study of siplizumab effects on memory and regulatory T cells. Sequencing was performed with immunoSEQ multiplex PCR; in TCRdb, only in-frame clones are kept and a portion is missing. The sample shows about 94,000 clones, about 94% of them seen only once. The sample taken for sequencing was non-Treg CD4+ T cells sorted from blood. Source of these receptors: a human donor in good health.

The rearrangement uses TRBV19 and TRBJ1-1, with 8 bases aligning to TRBD1. V dropped 2 bases and J dropped 1; count of bases not matched to a gene: 6. The CDR3 runs 16 residues. CDR1 LNHDA and CDR2 SQIVND come from the germline V gene (reference sequence). The CDR3 reads CASSIRPGGTNTEAFF. In nucleotides, the CDR3 is TGTGCCAGTAGTATACGGCCAGGGGGCACGAACACTGAAGCTTTCTTT.

The chain carries TRBV5-6 and TRBJ2-5, with a weak D call TRBD1 (6 bases). The J call is doubtful: the DNA matches TRBJ2-7 better. Germline V gene lookup returns CDR1 SGHDT and CDR2 YYEEEE. This CDR3 has 12 amino acids. This CDR3 reads CASSSYRAEQYF. CDR3 coding DNA: TGTGCCAGCAGCTCCTACAGGGCCGAGCAGTACTTC.

This rearrangement joins TRBV7-2 to TRBJ1-1; TRBD1 matches at 9 bases. In germline, CDR1 is SGHTA, CDR2 FQGNSA. V gave up 3 bases and J gave up 4 bases; unmatched junction bases: 6. The CDR3 extends over 15 amino acids. As DNA, the CDR3 is TGTGCCAGCAGCTTTAGCCGGACAGGGGTCACTGAAGCTTTCTTT. Protein sequence: CASSFSRTGVTEAFF.

The chain combines TRBV2 with TRBJ2-2, with 9 bases identical to TRBD1. The CDR3 has 15 residues. Unmatched junction bases numbered 6, after V lost 5 bases and J lost 5 bases. CDR1 is SNHLY and CDR2 is FYNNEI in the germline V gene. The CDR3 DNA reads TGTGCCAGCAGTAGGGACAGGGAAATTACCGGGGAGCTGTTTTTT. Translation: CASSRDREITGELFF. Drawing the rest from reference TRBV2 and TRBJ2-2, the complete variable domain is EPEVTQTPSHQVTQMGQEVILRCVPISNHLYFYWYRQILGQKVEFLVSFYNNEISEKSEIFDDQFSVERPDGSNFTLKIRSTKLEDSAMYFCASSRDREITGELFFGEGSRLTVL.

The chain recombines TRBV6-9 with TRBJ2-7, with 7 bases fitting TRBD1. The CDR3 has 15 amino acids. Trimming removed 0 bases from V and 3 bases from J; junction bases left unmatched: 5. Germline V lookup: CDR1 MNHGY, CDR2 SVAAGI. CDR3: CASSYSTGYFYEQYF. In DNA, the CDR3 is TGTGCCAGCAGTTATTCGACAGGGTACTTCTACGAGCAGTACTTC.

The table lists this clone with a count of one. The V gene is TRBV18, the J gene TRBJ1-6; unclear D gene. Germline V gene data show CDR1 as KGHSH and CDR2 as LQKENI. V shed 2 bases and J shed 7 bases, with 15 bases lying between them. CDR3 length equals 16 residues. The CDR3 is CASSPAAGSYNSPLHF. The CDR3 nucleotides read TGTGCCAGCTCACCAGCAGCGGGGAGCTACAATTCACCCCTCCACTTT.

A word on this clone: The junction and the germline gene differ at one end; a read error may be behind it. The chain links TRBV7-7 to TRBJ1-1; 8 positions match TRBD1. The CDR3 runs to 16 residues. In germline, CDR1 is SSHAT, CDR2 FNYEAQ (reference sequence). The CDR3 coding sequence is TGTGCTAGCAGCCGATGGGGGACAGGCATGAACACTGAAGCTTTCTTT. Protein product: CASSRWGTGMNTEAFF.